A selection of T cell receptor beta chains follows, all from one sample in a study of cytomegalovirus exposure and HLA in healthy donors. Sequenced by immunoSEQ multiplex PCR; TCRdb stores in-frame clones only, minus some. The sample records 90,000 to 130,000 clones, approximately 60% being singletons. Sequencing was done on a sample of PBMCs. The receptors here all came from a woman aged 30 to 39 in good health and CMV-seronegative. Both conserved end residues are part of each CDR3. Each record gives: V gene, J gene, CDR3 length, CDR3 protein.

V: TRBV5-4; J: TRBJ2-7; length: 15; CDR3: CASSSTGGNYYEQYF
V: TRBV28; J: TRBJ2-7; length: 13; CDR3: CASSTAGRYEQYF
V: TRBV4-2; J: TRBJ2-7; length: 15; CDR3: CASSQGTGGSYEQYF
V: TRBV28; J: TRBJ2-7; length: 13; CDR3: CASIRQGAYEQYF
V: TRBV7-3; J: TRBJ2-1; length: 15; CDR3: CASSLSGATNNEQFF
V: TRBV5-1; J: TRBJ2-4; length: 15; CDR3: CASSSGSGPQNIQYF
V: TRBV5-1; J: TRBJ2-7; length: 14; CDR3: CASSSQGAPYEQYF
V: TRBV5-8; J: TRBJ2-5; length: 15; CDR3: CASSLGLAGEETQYF
V: TRBV27; J: TRBJ2-1; length: 16; CDR3: CASSLSSGETYNEQFF
V: TRBV11-3; J: TRBJ2-1; length: 17; CDR3: CASSLGWRERQNNEQFF
V: TRBV29-1; J: TRBJ2-3; length: 15; CDR3: CSVGSSGTVTDTQYF
V: TRBV2; J: TRBJ1-2; length: 15; CDR3: CASSKMGEANYGYTF
V: TRBV2; J: TRBJ1-5; length: 17; CDR3: CASSKRHSTGGLQPQHF
V: TRBV7-2; J: TRBJ2-5; length: 13; CDR3: CASSSTWLAGVYF
V: TRBV6-5; J: TRBJ2-5; length: 15; CDR3: CASTGLGVRQETQYF
V: TRBV28; J: TRBJ2-5; length: 15; CDR3: CASSRTTSGVSGQYF
V: TRBV18; J: TRBJ2-7; length: 12; CDR3: CASSPVGDEQYF
V: TRBV5-1; J: TRBJ2-1; length: 12; CDR3: CASRQGYNEQFF
V: TRBV6-6; J: TRBJ2-1; length: 16; CDR3: CASSNNLIPAYNEQFF
V: TRBV19; J: TRBJ2-1; length: 16; CDR3: CASSIGFRGPENEQFF
V: TRBV19; J: TRBJ2-5; length: 15; CDR3: CASSPRGTGKETQYF
V: TRBV6-5; J: TRBJ1-1; length: 15; CDR3: CASSYSDRGDTEAFF
V: TRBV7-9; J: TRBJ2-1; length: 16; CDR3: CASSRVVSSSYNEQFF
V: TRBV18; J: TRBJ2-3; length: 12; CDR3: CASSRQGDTQYF
V: TRBV28; J: TRBJ2-2; length: 17; CDR3: CASGGAIGQGRTGELFF
V: TRBV19; J: TRBJ2-1; length: 17; CDR3: CASERTRAGSMGNEQFF
V: TRBV7-7; J: TRBJ1-3; length: 15; CDR3: CASSRGQGVGNTIYF
V: TRBV7-2; J: TRBJ2-1; length: 16; CDR3: CASSLFSTGQNNEQFF
V: TRBV4-1; J: TRBJ1-2; length: 17; CDR3: CASSQDSRQGLGYGYTF
V: TRBV7-2; J: TRBJ2-3; length: 14; CDR3: CASSRSGITDTQYF
V: TRBV13; J: TRBJ2-6; length: 18; CDR3: CASSLGPDSPLGANVLTF
V: TRBV7-3; J: TRBJ2-1; length: 17; CDR3: CASSRLAGGPSHNEQFF
V: TRBV5-5; J: TRBJ1-2; length: 12; CDR3: CASSLGVYGYTF
V: TRBV27; J: TRBJ2-3; length: 16; CDR3: CASRRTSGPSTDTQYF
V: TRBV2; J: TRBJ2-7; length: 15; CDR3: CASSTTGTSVYEQYF
V: TRBV6-5; J: TRBJ2-7; length: 13; CDR3: CASSSQGSYEQYF